These 4 T cell receptor beta chains share one sample of origin, sequenced in a study of blood T cell repertoires in COVID-19. Measured with immunoSEQ multiplex PCR; TCRdb has only the in-frame clones, and not every one. The table lists 60,000 to 75,000 clones, approximately 91% of them singletons. Source material: peripheral blood. The source is a human donor in a cohort sampled during active COVID-19.

This rearrangement joins TRBV7-9 to TRBJ2-1; 10 nucleotides line up with TRBD1. The V gene end was trimmed by 3 bases and the J gene end by 1 base; junction bases not matched to a gene: 6. The CDR3 is 17 amino acids. CDR1 SEHNR and CDR2 FQNEAQ come from the germline V gene (reference sequence). CDR3 bases: TGTGCCAGCAGCTTGGGACAGGGGTCACCTTCCTACAATGAGCAGTTCTTC. Translating gives CASSLGQGSPSYNEQFF.

In this sample, this clone turned up a few times. The chain joins TRBV7-3 to TRBJ2-1; D might be TRBD2 (6 bases). There are 17 residues in the CDR3. V was cut by 2 bases and J by 4 bases, with 18 bases left in between. Per germline, CDR1 SGHTA and CDR2 FQGTGA. The CDR3 nucleotides are TGTGCCAGCAGCTTATGGGGAAGGGCTAGCGAATACAATGAGCAGTTCTTC. Amino acids: CASSLWGRASEYNEQFF. The variable domain in full, completed from reference TRBV7-3 and TRBJ2-1, reads GAGVSQTPSNKVTEKGKYVELRCDPISGHTALYWYRQSLGQGPEFLIYFQGTGAADDSGLPNDRFFAVRPEGSVSTLKIQRTERGDSAVYLCASSLWGRASEYNEQFFGPGTRLTVL.

The chain links TRBV3-1 (or the pseudogene TRBV3-2) to TRBJ1-5, with 11 bases that match TRBD1. CDR1 is LGHDT, CDR2 YNNKEL, per germline (reference sequence). The CDR3 runs to 15 residues. Trimming removed 4 bases from V and 6 bases from J; junction bases left unmatched: 5. CDR3 in amino acids: CASSPGQGAGQPQHF. The CDR3, as DNA: TGTGCCAGCAGCCCTGGACAGGGGGCTGGTCAGCCCCAGCATTTT.

This chain connects TRBV5-4 to TRBJ1-1; D is perhaps TRBD1 (5 bases). The CDR3 spans 16 residues. Germline CDR1 and CDR2: SGHNT and YYREEE (reference sequence). V shed 0 bases and J shed 0 bases, with 12 bases lying between them. In DNA, the CDR3 is TGTGCCAGCAGCTTGGATCCCCCAGGGCTGAACACTGAAGCTTTCTTT. It yields the protein CASSLDPPGLNTEAFF.